One and the same sample provided the 10 T cell receptor beta chains below, sequenced in a study of cytomegalovirus exposure and HLA in healthy donors. The PCR used 60 Vbeta and 13 Jbeta primers. Data came from immunoSEQ multiplex PCR; TCRdb stores just in-frame clones and leaves some out. The table shows 130,000 to 150,000 clones, with over 60% occurring only once. Sample: PBMCs. The receptors here all came from a man between 35 and 55 years old in good health and CMV-seropositive.

The chain uses TRBV19 and TRBJ2-3; D is unresolved. Germline V gives CDR1 LNHDA, CDR2 SQIVND (reference sequence). CDR3 size: 17 residues. The germline V and J ends were trimmed by 4 bases and 0 bases, with 17 bases remaining between them. CDR3 amino acids: CASSTHVPGPSTDTQYF. The CDR3 DNA follows: TGTGCCAGTAGTACGCACGTACCAGGCCCCAGCACAGATACGCAGTATTTT.

CDR3 amino acids: CAISDQETSGRAWETQYF. The CDR3, as DNA: TGTGCCATCAGTGACCAAGAAACTAGCGGGAGGGCTTGGGAGACCCAGTACTTC. The chain couples TRBV10-3 to TRBJ2-5; 13 bases align to TRBD2. Germline V CDR1 and CDR2: ENHRY, SYGVKD. With 3 bases clipped from V and 5 bases from J, the junction kept 12 bases outside the gene matches. The CDR3 is 18 amino acids.

The chain is built from TRBV19 and TRBJ1-5, with unresolved D. The V gene lost 3 bases and the J gene lost 6 bases, with 9 bases spanning the gap. Germline loops: CDR1 LNHDA, CDR2 SQIVND (reference sequence). CDR3 length: 13 residues. The chain's CDR3 is CASSIASGQPQHF. In DNA form, the CDR3 reads TGTGCCAGTAGTATTGCTTCGGGTCAGCCCCAGCATTTT.

The rearrangement joins TRBV27 to TRBJ2-6; D unclear. Germline CDR1 and CDR2: MNHEY and SMNVEV (reference sequence). Trimming left V 4 bases short and J 2 bases short, with 15 bases between. The CDR3 covers 17 residues. CDR3 DNA sequence: TGTGCCAGCAGTTCTAGGAGCCCGCTCCCTGGGGCCAACGTCCTGACTTTC. Protein sequence: CASSSRSPLPGANVLTF.

This chain links TRBV7-9 with TRBJ2-3, with 9 bases that match TRBD2. This CDR3 is built from 17 residues. Trimming removed 8 bases from V and 4 bases from J; junction bases left unmatched: 16. Germline CDR1 is SEHNR and CDR2 is FQNEAQ (reference sequence). CDR3 nucleotides: TGTGCCAGCGGCCTAAGAAATAGCGGGAGTAAGCCAGATACGCAGTATTTT. This translates into CASGLRNSGSKPDTQYF.

The CDR3 loop reads CASSDSLKTQYF. Here the CDR3 DNA reads TGCGCCAGCAGCGACTCCTTGAAGACCCAGTACTTC. The V and J genes are TRBV10-2 and TRBJ2-5; D call uncertain. The V end was cut by 6 bases, the J end by 6 bases, with 11 bases between. The CDR3 runs 12 residues. CDR1 WSHSY and CDR2 SAAADI come from the germline V gene.

This clone was observed a single time. This sequence joins TRBV4-2 and TRBJ2-5; 8 bases agree with TRBD1. V gave up 0 bases and J gave up 4 bases; unmatched junction bases: 10. CDR3 size: 17 residues. Germline V gene lookup returns CDR1 LGHNA and CDR2 YNFKEQ. CDR3 nucleotides: TGTGCCAGCAGCCAAGATTCGCCCAGGGGGCGCCCAGAGACCCAGTACTTC. This gives the protein CASSQDSPRGRPETQYF.

The chain joins TRBV6-1 to TRBJ1-5; 7 bases map to TRBD1. Germline CDR1 and CDR2: MNHNS and SASEGT. The CDR3 has 14 amino acids. Unmatched junction bases numbered 9, after V lost 6 bases and J lost 7 bases. The CDR3 is CASRTGSAGQPQHF. In DNA, the CDR3 is TGTGCCAGCAGGACAGGGTCGGCGGGCCAGCCCCAGCATTTT.

J is TRBJ1-1 and V is TRBV7-2; D perhaps matches TRBD1 (5 bases). This CDR3 region has 17 residues. Germline V gene lookup returns CDR1 SGHTA and CDR2 FQGNSA. V was clipped by 3 bases and J by 5 bases, with 22 bases between them. CDR3: CASSFVGWGQGRTEAFF. For the CDR3, the DNA is TGTGCCAGCAGCTTTGTCGGCTGGGGTCAGGGCCGAACTGAAGCTTTCTTT.

This chain links TRBV6-6 with TRBJ1-1; 8 positions match TRBD1. The germline V gene encodes CDR1 MNHNY and CDR2 SVGAGI (reference sequence). The CDR3 contains 13 residues. After removal of 6 bases from V and 4 bases from J, the junction contained 4 bases not matched to a gene. The chain's CDR3 is CASSFGQGTEAFF. Here the CDR3 DNA reads TGTGCCAGCAGCTTCGGACAGGGCACTGAAGCTTTCTTT.